The 7 T cell receptor beta chains given below trace back to one sample, sequenced in a study of T cell changes during pregnancy in multiple sclerosis. Method: immunoSEQ multiplex PCR; TCRdb's copy keeps in-frame clones and lacks some. The sample shows fewer than 95,000 clones, about 93% of them seen only once. The sample was peripheral blood, taken in the first trimester of pregnancy. These receptor sequences come from a female donor with multiple sclerosis, enrolled in a pregnancy study.

The rearrangement uses TRBV5-6 and TRBJ2-1; unclear D gene. CDR1 and CDR2 (germline): SGHDT, YYEEEE. This CDR3 region has 11 residues. The V end lost 1 base, the J end lost 8 bases, and 4 bases lay between the germline ends. This CDR3 reads CASSLRDEQFF. CDR3 in DNA: TGTGCCAGCAGCTTGCGTGATGAGCAGTTCTTC.

V gene TRBV7-3 combines with J gene TRBJ2-1; 11 bases map to TRBD2. The length of the CDR3 is 14 residues. J was trimmed by 8 bases and V by 3 bases; bases with no gene match: 3. The germline V gene encodes CDR1 SGHTA and CDR2 FQGTGA. CDR3 loop: CASSFSGGAYEQFF. For the CDR3, the DNA is TGTGCCAGCAGCTTTAGCGGGGGGGCCTATGAGCAGTTCTTC.

The chain joins TRBV6-4 to TRBJ2-1; 7 bases align to TRBD2. Trimming removed 4 bases from V and 8 bases from J; junction bases left unmatched: 5. The germline CDR1 and CDR2 sequences are MRHNA and SNTAGT. CDR3 length: 13 residues. The CDR3 loop is CASSVERGYEQFF. The CDR3 region has the DNA TGTGCCAGCAGTGTAGAGCGGGGCTATGAGCAGTTCTTC.

The rearrangement joins TRBV7-2 to TRBJ2-7; no clear D. This CDR3 comprises 17 residues. The V gene's germline CDR1 is SGHTA and CDR2 FQGNSA. With 4 bases removed from V and 0 bases from J, the gap between germline ends came to 19 bases. CDR3 loop: CASSYPRGSRSSYEQYF. As DNA, the CDR3 is TGTGCCAGCAGCTACCCTAGAGGAAGCCGGAGCTCCTACGAGCAGTACTTC.

The CDR3 spells CASSPRAGAANEKLFF. The CDR3 DNA is TGTGCCAGCTCACCACGGGCAGGGGCAGCTAATGAAAAACTGTTTTTT. This chain links TRBV18 with TRBJ1-4; tentatively, D is TRBD1 (6 bases). Trimming took off 1 base at V and 3 bases at J, with 12 bases between the two ends. This CDR3 spans 16 amino acids. Looked up from germline, CDR1 is KGHSH and CDR2 is LQKENI.

The chain links TRBV6-1 to TRBJ2-7; the D gene is possibly TRBD1 (6 bases). V gave up 7 bases and J gave up 3 bases, with 10 bases separating them. In germline, CDR1 is MNHNS, CDR2 SASEGT. The CDR3 loop spans 12 amino acids. The CDR3 DNA follows: TGTGCCAGCAAAGAGGGGGTCTACGAGCAGTACTTC. Translating gives CASKEGVYEQYF.

The V and J genes are TRBV7-6 and TRBJ2-1; D gene uncertain. Trimming pared 1 base from V and 8 bases from J, leaving 9 bases between. The germline V gene has CDR1 SGHVS and CDR2 FNYEAQ. This CDR3 has 13 amino acids. The CDR3 DNA follows: TGTGCCAGCAGCTTAGTTGCGAGCGATGAGCAGTTCTTC. Protein: CASSLVASDEQFF.